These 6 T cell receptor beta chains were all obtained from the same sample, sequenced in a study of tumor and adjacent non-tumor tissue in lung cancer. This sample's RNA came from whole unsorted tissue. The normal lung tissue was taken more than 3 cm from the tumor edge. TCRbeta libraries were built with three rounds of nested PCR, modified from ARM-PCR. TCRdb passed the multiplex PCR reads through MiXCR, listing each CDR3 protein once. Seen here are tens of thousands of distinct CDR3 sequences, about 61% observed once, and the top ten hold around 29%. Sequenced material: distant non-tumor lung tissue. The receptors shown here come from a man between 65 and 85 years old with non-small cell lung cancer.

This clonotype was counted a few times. The CDR3 DNA sequence: TGTGCCAGCAGCTTGGGACTAGCGGGGGAGAAGATGGACGAGCAGTACTTC. This gives the protein CASSLGLAGEKMDEQYF. The chain joins TRBV7-9 to TRBJ2-7; the match to TRBD2 covers 14 bases. CDR1 is SEHNR and CDR2 is FQNEAQ in the germline V gene (reference sequence). This CDR3 comprises 17 residues. The junction had 9 bases not matched to a gene; V was cut back by 3 bases and J by 5 bases.

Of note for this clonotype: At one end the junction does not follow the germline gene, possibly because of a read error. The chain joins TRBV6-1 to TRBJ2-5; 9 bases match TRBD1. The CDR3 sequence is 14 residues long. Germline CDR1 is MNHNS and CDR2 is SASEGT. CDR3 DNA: TGTGACAGCAGTGATTGGGACAGGGAAGAGACCCAGTACTTC. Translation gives CDSSDWDREETQYF.

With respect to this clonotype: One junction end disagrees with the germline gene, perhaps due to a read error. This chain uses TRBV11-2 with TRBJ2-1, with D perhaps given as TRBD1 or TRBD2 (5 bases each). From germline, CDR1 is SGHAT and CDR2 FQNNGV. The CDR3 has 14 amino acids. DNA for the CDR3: TGTGCGAGCAGAGTAGTGGGACCTTACAATGAGCAGTTCTTC. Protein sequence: CASRVVGPYNEQFF.

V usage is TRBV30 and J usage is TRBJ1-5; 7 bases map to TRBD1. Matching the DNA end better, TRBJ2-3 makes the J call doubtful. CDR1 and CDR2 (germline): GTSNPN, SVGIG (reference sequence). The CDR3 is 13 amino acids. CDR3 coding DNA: TGTGCCTGGAGCGGGGACAGTACAGAGCCCCAGTATTTT. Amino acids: CAWSGDSTEPQYF.

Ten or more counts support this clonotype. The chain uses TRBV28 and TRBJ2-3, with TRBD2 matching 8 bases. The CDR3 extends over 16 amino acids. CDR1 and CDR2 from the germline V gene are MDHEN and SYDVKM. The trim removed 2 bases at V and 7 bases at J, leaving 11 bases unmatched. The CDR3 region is CASSLGAGAWYNTQYF. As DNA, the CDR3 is TGTGCCAGCAGTTTAGGAGCGGGGGCCTGGTACAATACGCAGTATTTT.

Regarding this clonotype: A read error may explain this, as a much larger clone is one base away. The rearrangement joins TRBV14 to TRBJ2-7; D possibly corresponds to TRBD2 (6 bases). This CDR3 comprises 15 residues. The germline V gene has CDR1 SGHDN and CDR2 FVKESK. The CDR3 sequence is CTSSLLAGMRYEQYF. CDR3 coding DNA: TGTACCAGCAGCCTTCTCGCGGGGATGCGCTACGAGCAGTACTTC.